This is a list of T cell receptor beta chains from one sample in a study of CD4 T cells in relation to SARS-CoV-2 and coronaviruses. The antigens of these receptors remain unknown. Sequencing was performed with immunoSEQ multiplex PCR; in TCRdb, only in-frame clones are kept and a portion is missing. The sample includes about 24,000 clones, around 67% of them seen just once. The sample comprised CD4+ T cells from PBMCs, cultured in vitro. The receptors were sampled from a human donor in good health. Both conserved end residues are part of each CDR3. A D gene is named only where the DNA matches it firmly. A row's size may be missing; if present it is once, few, many or a size class.

D gene: NA
V gene: TRBV19
J gene: TRBJ1-5
clone size: NA
CDR3 protein: CASSPLSQGADSNQPQHF
CDR3 DNA: TGTGCCAGTAGTCCCCTATCGCAAGGGGCGGATAGCAATCAGCCCCAGCATTTT

D gene: TRBD1
V gene: TRBV6-6
J gene: TRBJ1-5
clone size: NA
CDR3 protein: CASSSGTGGLSQHF
CDR3 DNA: TGTGCCAGCAGTTCCGGGACAGGGGGATTATCCCAGCATTTT

D gene: NA
V gene: TRBV9
J gene: TRBJ2-1
clone size: NA
CDR3 protein: CASSAHQNREQFF
CDR3 DNA: TGTGCCAGCAGCGCCCACCAAAACAGGGAGCAGTTCTTC

D gene: NA
V gene: TRBV7-3
J gene: TRBJ1-3
clone size: NA
CDR3 protein: CASSLGTDRSGNTIYF
CDR3 DNA: TGTGCCAGCAGCTTAGGTACGGATCGCTCTGGAAACACCATATATTTT

D gene: NA
V gene: TRBV5-1
J gene: TRBJ1-3
clone size: NA
CDR3 protein: CASSLGVTGSSGNTIYF
CDR3 DNA: TGCGCCAGCAGCCTCGGAGTGACAGGAAGCTCTGGAAACACCATATATTTT

D gene: NA
V gene: TRBV9
J gene: TRBJ2-2
clone size: few
CDR3 protein: CASSVAGFSGELFF
CDR3 DNA: TGTGCCAGCAGCGTAGCAGGGTTCTCCGGGGAGCTGTTTTTT

D gene: NA
V gene: TRBV28
J gene: TRBJ2-7
clone size: few
CDR3 protein: CASSSQGFEQYF
CDR3 DNA: TGTGCCAGCAGTTCACAGGGTTTCGAGCAGTACTTC

D gene: NA
V gene: TRBV7-3
J gene: TRBJ1-2
clone size: NA
CDR3 protein: CASSPNNGFYGYTF
CDR3 DNA: TGTGCCAGCAGCCCCAACAACGGATTCTATGGCTACACCTTC

D gene: TRBD2
V gene: TRBV5-1
J gene: TRBJ2-1
clone size: NA
CDR3 protein: CASSLARTSKPDEQFF
CDR3 DNA: TGCGCCAGCAGCTTGGCCCGGACTAGCAAGCCCGATGAGCAGTTCTTC

D gene: NA
V gene: TRBV11-2
J gene: TRBJ2-5
clone size: NA
CDR3 protein: CASSPQRVGKQETQYF
CDR3 DNA: TGTGCCAGCAGCCCCCAGCGGGTCGGGAAGCAAGAGACCCAGTACTTC

D gene: NA
V gene: TRBV29-1
J gene: TRBJ2-5
clone size: NA
CDR3 protein: CSVEVRAGETQYF
CDR3 DNA: TGCAGCGTTGAAGTCAGGGCTGGGGAGACCCAGTACTTC

D gene: NA
V gene: TRBV19
J gene: TRBJ2-7
clone size: NA
CDR3 protein: CASSEIYRGGLPSYEQYF
CDR3 DNA: TGTGCCAGTAGTGAAATATACAGGGGGGGGTTGCCTTCCTACGAGCAGTACTTC

D gene: NA
V gene: TRBV19
J gene: TRBJ1-2
clone size: NA
CDR3 protein: CASSIDFRTRGYTF
CDR3 DNA: TGTGCCAGTAGTATAGATTTCCGGACGCGGGGCTACACCTTC

D gene: NA
V gene: TRBV15
J gene: TRBJ2-1
clone size: NA
CDR3 protein: CATSRASLRSNEQFF
CDR3 DNA: TGTGCCACCAGCAGAGCTAGCCTGAGGTCTAATGAGCAGTTCTTC

D gene: NA
V gene: TRBV19
J gene: TRBJ1-2
clone size: NA
CDR3 protein: CASREDGRGGGYTF
CDR3 DNA: TGTGCCAGTAGGGAGGACGGCCGTGGGGGTGGCTACACCTTC

D gene: NA
V gene: TRBV19
J gene: TRBJ1-1
clone size: NA
CDR3 protein: CASSISFSGEKAFF
CDR3 DNA: TGTGCCAGTAGTATCTCGTTTTCGGGAGAAAAAGCTTTCTTT

D gene: TRBD1
V gene: TRBV12-3/TRBV12-4
J gene: TRBJ2-7
clone size: few
CDR3 protein: CASSWTGLYEQYF
CDR3 DNA: TGTGCCAGCAGTTGGACAGGACTCTACGAGCAGTACTTC

D gene: NA
V gene: TRBV7-2
J gene: TRBJ1-1
clone size: NA
CDR3 protein: CASSSQLNTEAFF
CDR3 DNA: TGTGCCAGCAGCTCTCAGCTGAACACTGAAGCTTTCTTT

D gene: NA
V gene: TRBV19
J gene: TRBJ2-7
clone size: NA
CDR3 protein: CASSIGQLPYEQYF
CDR3 DNA: TGTGCCAGTAGTATCGGTCAGCTTCCCTACGAGCAGTACTTC

D gene: NA
V gene: TRBV6-5
J gene: TRBJ1-5
clone size: once
CDR3 protein: CASSHSGPRGNQPQHF
CDR3 DNA: TGTGCCAGCAGTCACTCTGGCCCCCGGGGCAATCAGCCCCAGCATTTT

D gene: NA
V gene: TRBV2
J gene: TRBJ1-3
clone size: NA
CDR3 protein: CASRPGFAGNTIYF
CDR3 DNA: TGTGCCAGCAGGCCTGGATTCGCTGGAAACACCATATATTTT

D gene: TRBD1
V gene: TRBV3-1/TRBV3-2
J gene: TRBJ2-6
clone size: NA
CDR3 protein: CASSRQGATGANVLTF
CDR3 DNA: TGTGCCAGCAGCAGACAGGGGGCAACTGGGGCCAACGTCCTGACTTTC

D gene: TRBD1
V gene: TRBV5-1
J gene: TRBJ2-7
clone size: NA
CDR3 protein: CASSPPGQHYEQYF
CDR3 DNA: TGCGCCAGCAGCCCGCCGGGACAGCACTACGAGCAGTACTTC

D gene: NA
V gene: TRBV9
J gene: TRBJ1-5
clone size: NA
CDR3 protein: CASSASRDGWFQPQHF
CDR3 DNA: TGTGCCAGCAGCGCATCCCGGGACGGATGGTTTCAGCCCCAGCATTTT

D gene: TRBD2
V gene: TRBV7-3
J gene: TRBJ2-3
clone size: once
CDR3 protein: CASSLRGTSGSADTQYF
CDR3 DNA: TGTGCCAGCAGCTTAAGAGGGACTAGCGGGAGTGCAGATACGCAGTATTTT

D gene: NA
V gene: TRBV4-1
J gene: TRBJ2-3
clone size: NA
CDR3 protein: CASSQDLGGRGDTQYF
CDR3 DNA: TGCGCCAGCAGCCAAGATCTAGGGGGGAGGGGAGATACGCAGTATTTT

D gene: NA
V gene: TRBV19
J gene: TRBJ1-5
clone size: NA
CDR3 protein: CASISIPYSNQPQHF
CDR3 DNA: TGTGCCAGTATTTCAATTCCTTATAGCAATCAGCCCCAGCATTTT

D gene: NA
V gene: TRBV27
J gene: TRBJ2-7
clone size: NA
CDR3 protein: CASSAGHPTYEQYF
CDR3 DNA: TGTGCCAGCAGCGCGGGACACCCAACCTACGAGCAGTACTTC

D gene: NA
V gene: TRBV12-3/TRBV12-4
J gene: TRBJ1-2
clone size: once
CDR3 protein: CASLFGGVGGYTF
CDR3 DNA: TGTGCCAGCCTATTCGGGGGAGTAGGTGGCTACACCTTC

D gene: TRBD2
V gene: TRBV2
J gene: TRBJ2-3
clone size: once
CDR3 protein: CASGSLGGGTDTQYF
CDR3 DNA: TGTGCCAGCGGTTCTCTTGGGGGGGGCACAGATACGCAGTATTTT

D gene: NA
V gene: TRBV7-8
J gene: TRBJ1-1
clone size: once
CDR3 protein: CASSHLMNTEAFF
CDR3 DNA: TGTGCCAGCAGTCATTTAATGAACACTGAAGCTTTCTTT

D gene: TRBD2
V gene: TRBV18
J gene: TRBJ2-1
clone size: NA
CDR3 protein: CASSGTSEGEQFF
CDR3 DNA: TGTGCCAGCTCTGGGACTAGCGAGGGTGAGCAGTTCTTC

D gene: TRBD1
V gene: TRBV27
J gene: TRBJ2-7
clone size: NA
CDR3 protein: CASSQNSGQGAYEQYF
CDR3 DNA: TGTGCCAGCAGTCAAAACTCGGGACAGGGGGCGTACGAGCAGTACTTC

D gene: TRBD2
V gene: TRBV9
J gene: TRBJ2-7
clone size: NA
CDR3 protein: CASSPLAGGSGEQYF
CDR3 DNA: TGTGCCAGCAGCCCCTTAGCGGGAGGATCTGGAGAGCAGTACTTC

D gene: NA
V gene: TRBV18
J gene: TRBJ2-3
clone size: NA
CDR3 protein: CASSHTDTQYF
CDR3 DNA: TGTGCCAGCTCCCACACAGATACGCAGTATTTT

D gene: NA
V gene: TRBV6-5
J gene: TRBJ2-7
clone size: NA
CDR3 protein: CASSSVYEQYF
CDR3 DNA: TGTGCCAGCAGTAGCGTCTACGAGCAGTACTTC

D gene: TRBD2
V gene: TRBV11-2
J gene: TRBJ2-1
clone size: NA
CDR3 protein: CASSFHSGRGSYNEQFF
CDR3 DNA: TGTGCCAGCAGCTTCCATAGCGGGAGAGGGTCCTACAATGAGCAGTTCTTC

D gene: TRBD1
V gene: TRBV5-1
J gene: TRBJ1-1
clone size: few
CDR3 protein: CASSGPGGRAEAFF
CDR3 DNA: TGCGCCAGCAGCGGGCCAGGGGGTAGGGCTGAAGCTTTCTTT

D gene: NA
V gene: TRBV5-1
J gene: TRBJ1-6
clone size: once
CDR3 protein: CASSRNQAGNSPLHF
CDR3 DNA: TGCGCCAGCAGCCGAAATCAGGCGGGTAATTCACCCCTCCACTTT

D gene: NA
V gene: TRBV7-3
J gene: TRBJ1-1
clone size: NA
CDR3 protein: CASSLKGGGTEAFF
CDR3 DNA: TGTGCCAGCAGCTTAAAAGGGGGGGGCACTGAAGCTTTCTTT